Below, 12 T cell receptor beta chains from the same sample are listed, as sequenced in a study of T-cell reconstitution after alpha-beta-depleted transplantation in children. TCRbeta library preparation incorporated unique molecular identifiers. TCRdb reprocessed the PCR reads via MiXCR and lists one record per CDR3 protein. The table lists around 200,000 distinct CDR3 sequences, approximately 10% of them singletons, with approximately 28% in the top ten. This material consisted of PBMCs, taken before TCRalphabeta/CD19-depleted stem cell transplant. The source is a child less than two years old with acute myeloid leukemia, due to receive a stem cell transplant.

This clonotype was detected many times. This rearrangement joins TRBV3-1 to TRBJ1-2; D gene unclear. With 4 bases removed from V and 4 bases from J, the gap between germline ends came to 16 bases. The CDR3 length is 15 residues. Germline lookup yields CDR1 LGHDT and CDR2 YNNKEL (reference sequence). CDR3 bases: TGTGCCAGCAGCCGAGGAGGCACCACTCTCTATGGCTACACCTTC. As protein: CASSRGGTTLYGYTF.

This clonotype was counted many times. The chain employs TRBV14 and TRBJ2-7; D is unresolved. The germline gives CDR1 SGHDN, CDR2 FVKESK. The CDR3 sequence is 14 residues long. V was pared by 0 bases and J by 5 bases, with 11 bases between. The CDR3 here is CASSQESRRNEQYF. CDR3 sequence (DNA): TGTGCCAGCAGCCAAGAAAGCCGAAGGAACGAGCAGTACTTC.

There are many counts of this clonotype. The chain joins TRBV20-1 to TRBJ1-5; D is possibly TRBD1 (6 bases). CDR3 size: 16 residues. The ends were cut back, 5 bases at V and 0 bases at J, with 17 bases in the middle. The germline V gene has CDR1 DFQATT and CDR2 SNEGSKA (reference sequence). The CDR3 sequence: CSAGLGGANSNQPQHF. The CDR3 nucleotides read TGCAGTGCTGGCCTAGGGGGTGCAAATAGCAATCAGCCCCAGCATTTT.

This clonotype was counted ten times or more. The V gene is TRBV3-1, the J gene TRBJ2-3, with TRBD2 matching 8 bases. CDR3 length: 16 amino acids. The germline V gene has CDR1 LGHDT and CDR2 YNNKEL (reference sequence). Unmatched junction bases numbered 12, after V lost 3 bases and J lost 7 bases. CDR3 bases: TGTGCCAGCAGCCACAGCGGACTAGCATCCCAGAATACGCAGTATTTT. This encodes CASSHSGLASQNTQYF.

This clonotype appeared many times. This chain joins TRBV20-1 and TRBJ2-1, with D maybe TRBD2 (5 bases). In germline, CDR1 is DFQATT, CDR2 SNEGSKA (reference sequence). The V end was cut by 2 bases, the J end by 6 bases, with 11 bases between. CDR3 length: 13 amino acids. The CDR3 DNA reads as TGCAGTGCTAGAAGACTAAGTGGCAATGAGCAGTTCTTC. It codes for CSARRLSGNEQFF.

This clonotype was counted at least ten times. CDR3 loop: CAISDSSDGGETQYF. The CDR3 coding sequence is TGTGCCATCAGTGACTCCAGCGACGGGGGGGAGACCCAGTACTTC. The V and J genes are TRBV10-3 and TRBJ2-5; 7 nucleotides agree with TRBD2. The CDR3 contains 15 residues. Germline loops: CDR1 ENHRY, CDR2 SYGVKD. Trimming at V came to 3 bases and at J to 5 bases, leaving 9 bases not matched to a gene.

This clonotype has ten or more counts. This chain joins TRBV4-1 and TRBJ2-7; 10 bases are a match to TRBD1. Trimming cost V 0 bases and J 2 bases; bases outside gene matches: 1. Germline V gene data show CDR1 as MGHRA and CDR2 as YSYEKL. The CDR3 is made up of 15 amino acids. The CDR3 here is CASSQEGQGAYEQYF. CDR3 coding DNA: TGCGCCAGCAGCCAAGAAGGACAGGGGGCCTACGAGCAGTACTTC.

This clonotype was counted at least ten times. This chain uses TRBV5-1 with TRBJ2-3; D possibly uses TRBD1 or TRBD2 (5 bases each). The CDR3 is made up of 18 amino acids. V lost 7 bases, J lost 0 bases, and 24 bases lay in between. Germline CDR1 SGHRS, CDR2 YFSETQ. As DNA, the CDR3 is TGCGCCAGCTCGGACGGGGACCCCTCTTCGTCTAGCACAGATACGCAGTATTTT. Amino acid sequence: CASSDGDPSSSSTDTQYF.

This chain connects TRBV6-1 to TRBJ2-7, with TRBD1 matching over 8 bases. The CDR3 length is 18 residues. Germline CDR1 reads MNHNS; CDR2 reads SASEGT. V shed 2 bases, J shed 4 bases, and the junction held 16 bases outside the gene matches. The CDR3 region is CASSERRGQASQGYEQYF. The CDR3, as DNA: TGTGCCAGCAGTGAAAGGCGGGGACAGGCCTCCCAGGGATACGAGCAGTACTTC.

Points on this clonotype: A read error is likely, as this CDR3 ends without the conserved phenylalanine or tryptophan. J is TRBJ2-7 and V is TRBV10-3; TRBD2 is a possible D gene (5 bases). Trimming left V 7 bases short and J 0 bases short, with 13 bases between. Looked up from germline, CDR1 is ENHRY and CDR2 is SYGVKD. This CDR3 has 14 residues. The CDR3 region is CAITSQTNSYEQYL. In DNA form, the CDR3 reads TGTGCCATCACGTCACAGACTAACTCCTACGAGCAGTACCTC.

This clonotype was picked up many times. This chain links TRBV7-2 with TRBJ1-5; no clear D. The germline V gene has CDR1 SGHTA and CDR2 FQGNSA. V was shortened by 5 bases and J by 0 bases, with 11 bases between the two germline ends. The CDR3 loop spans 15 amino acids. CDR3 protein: CASSVFVGSNQPQHF. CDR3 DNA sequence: TGTGCCAGCAGCGTGTTTGTGGGTAGCAATCAGCCCCAGCATTTT.

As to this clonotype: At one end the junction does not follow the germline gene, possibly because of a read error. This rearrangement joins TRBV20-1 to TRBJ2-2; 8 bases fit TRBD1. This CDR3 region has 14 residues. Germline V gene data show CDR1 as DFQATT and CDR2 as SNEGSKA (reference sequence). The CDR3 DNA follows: TGCAGTGTAAGTCAGGGGGCTGGCACCGGGGAGCCGTTTTTT. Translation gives CSVSQGAGTGEPFF.